The subject of this entry is one TCR beta chain. As processed by the authors: Reference gene primer amplification gave estimated nucleated cell counts. TCRdb keeps only in-frame clones here, not all; method: immunoSEQ multiplex PCR. The V and J calls and clone size are taken from that table; D and trimming were inferred from the DNA. The repertoire includes around 220,000 clones, roughly 84% of them detected once, and roughly 21% sits in the top ten. This specimen comes from a study of blood T cell repertoires in COVID-19. Study-wide background: Acute-phase and convalescent COVID-19 samples originated in the United States, Italy and Spain. From T cells, B-cell-depleted T cells, or PBMCs came the material, which was cDNA or gDNA.

Germline V gene lookup returns CDR1 DFQATT and CDR2 SNEGSKA (reference sequence). V gave up 3 bases and J gave up 7 bases, with 14 bases separating them. This CDR3 contains 13 residues. This clonotype was sampled from a man in his thirties or forties with active or convalescent COVID-19. V usage is TRBV20-1 and J usage is TRBJ2-3, with D tentatively TRBD2 (6 bases). Sequenced input: peripheral blood. CDR3 loop: CSASSGTVNTQYF. CDR3 coding DNA: TGCAGTGCTAGTAGTGGGACTGTTAATACGCAGTATTTT.